This is a list of T cell receptor beta chains from one sample in a study of T cells in Graves' hyperthyroidism and ophthalmopathy. TCRdb re-called the multiplex PCR reads through MiXCR, storing one row per CDR3 protein. The data show approximately 600,000 distinct CDR3 sequences, less than 25% seen once. Material: blood. Receptors originate from a man aged 25 to 40 with Graves' ophthalmopathy. Each CDR3 is given with its conserved first and last residue. Fields, in order: clone size, D gene, V gene, J gene, CDR3 protein, CDR3 DNA. The D gene is left open where the match is weak. Size is stated for part of the rows, as once, few or many counts, or as a class when the clone is expanded.

clone size: -; D gene: -; V gene: TRBV25-1; J gene: TRBJ2-3; CDR3 protein: CASSELIVERTAIAYSTDTQYF; CDR3 DNA: TGTGCCAGCAGTGAATTAATAGTAGAACGGACGGCGATCGCTTACAGCACAGATACGCAGTATTTT
clone size: -; D gene: -; V gene: TRBV9; J gene: TRBJ1-5; CDR3 protein: CASSVGPALNQPQHF; CDR3 DNA: TGTGCCAGCAGCGTAGGGCCCGCCCTGAATCAGCCCCAGCATTTT
clone size: few; D gene: -; V gene: TRBV30; J gene: TRBJ2-7; CDR3 protein: CAWSEGVPYEQYF; CDR3 DNA: TGTGCCTGGAGTGAGGGAGTCCCCTACGAGCAGTACTTC
clone size: -; D gene: -; V gene: TRBV12-3/TRBV12-4; J gene: TRBJ2-1; CDR3 protein: CASSFGWGSNSYNEQFF; CDR3 DNA: TGTGCCAGCAGTTTTGGATGGGGGTCCAACTCCTACAATGAGCAGTTCTTC
clone size: many; D gene: -; V gene: TRBV29-1; J gene: TRBJ1-1; CDR3 protein: CSVKSQIMNTEAFF; CDR3 DNA: TGCAGCGTAAAGTCACAGATTATGAACACTGAAGCTTTCTTT
clone size: many; D gene: TRBD1; V gene: TRBV2; J gene: TRBJ2-3; CDR3 protein: CASSVKTGGTTDTQYF; CDR3 DNA: TGTGCCAGCAGTGTTAAGACAGGGGGCACCACAGATACGCAGTATTTT
clone size: -; D gene: TRBD2; V gene: TRBV27; J gene: TRBJ2-2; CDR3 protein: CASSYKGPGAGGYTGELFF; CDR3 DNA: TGTGCCAGCAGTTATAAGGGGCCAGGGGCGGGAGGGTACACCGGGGAGCTGTTTTTT
clone size: -; D gene: -; V gene: TRBV7-9; J gene: TRBJ2-1; CDR3 protein: CASSLGIAQAEQFF; CDR3 DNA: TGTGCCAGCAGCTTAGGTATCGCCCAAGCGGAGCAGTTCTTC
clone size: -; D gene: TRBD1; V gene: TRBV2; J gene: TRBJ2-7; CDR3 protein: CASIPTGKGLDYEQYF; CDR3 DNA: TGTGCCAGCATACCGACAGGGAAGGGTCTAGATTACGAGCAGTACTTC
clone size: -; D gene: -; V gene: TRBV4-1; J gene: TRBJ2-7; CDR3 protein: CASSRLALQSEQYF; CDR3 DNA: TGCGCCAGCAGCCGTTTGGCCCTCCAGAGCGAGCAGTACTTC